This T cell receptor beta chain stems from a study of OX40 agonist ivuxolimab in advanced cancers. Study context: Aged about 23 to 80 with a mean of approximately 57 years, they were 82.7% male. Of the participants, 35% to 50% had some prior anti-PD-1, anti-PD-L1 or anti-CTLA-4 therapy, which was allowed. Study findings and constraints: In general, CD8+ T cells held more expanded clones than CD4+ did, on average.

The CDR3 is 14 amino acids. From germline, CDR1 is SQVTM and CDR2 ANQGSEA. Between the trimmed V and J ends, which lost 7 bases and 1 base, there was a span of 16 bases. The table came from immunoSEQ multiplex PCR; TCRdb's copy has only in-frame clones and leaves some out. The sample lists tens of thousands of clones, 80% to 95% occurring once. As for this clone: Its specificity is not known.

This receptor was taken from an adult with an advanced solid tumor such as melanoma, head and neck, liver or kidney cancer. The sequencing used CD4+ or CD8+ T cells sorted from blood, collected in a trial of the OX40 agonist ivuxolimab. This chain uses TRBV29-1 with TRBJ1-2; D is ambiguous. The DNA for the CDR3 is TGCAGCGCAACGGAAGGGTCCTATAACTATGGCTACACCTTC. Translating it yields CSATEGSYNYGYTF.